These T cell receptor beta chains were read from a single sample in a study of Ad26.COV2.S vaccination and SARS-CoV-2 variants. Sequencing used immunoSEQ multiplex PCR; TCRdb keeps in-frame clones, though not all of them. The sample lists about 400,000 clones, 83% seen once, with around 7.4% in the top ten. This specimen was peripheral blood, taken in a trial of Ad26.COV2.S vaccine versus placebo. The receptors were sampled from a person aged 18 to 59 who received the Ad26.COV2.S COVID-19 vaccine or a placebo. Each CDR3 is given without its conserved first and last residue. Not every row has a clone size; where given, it reads once, few, many or a size class.

v_gene: TRBV27; j_gene: TRBJ1-1; abundance: .; CDR3aa: ASSTLGQNTEAF
v_gene: TRBV7-9; j_gene: TRBJ2-1; abundance: .; CDR3aa: ASSPAWTAYNEQF
v_gene: TRBV20-1; j_gene: TRBJ2-1; abundance: .; CDR3aa: SASRLAGRNEQF
v_gene: TRBV2; j_gene: TRBJ1-3; abundance: .; CDR3aa: ASSDVGLMVPIY
v_gene: TRBV18; j_gene: TRBJ2-7; abundance: .; CDR3aa: ASSPSISYEQY
v_gene: TRBV9; j_gene: TRBJ1-2; abundance: once; CDR3aa: ASSVGGSTNYGYT
v_gene: TRBV5-6; j_gene: TRBJ1-2; abundance: .; CDR3aa: ASSLEGVSYGYT
v_gene: TRBV13; j_gene: TRBJ2-7; abundance: .; CDR3aa: ASSSGTGFYEQY
v_gene: TRBV5-1; j_gene: TRBJ1-5; abundance: few; CDR3aa: ASSFGNNQPQH
v_gene: TRBV20-1; j_gene: TRBJ1-1; abundance: .; CDR3aa: SASTRPQAF
v_gene: TRBV7-8; j_gene: TRBJ1-6; abundance: once; CDR3aa: ASSLRRLTSPLH
v_gene: TRBV19; j_gene: TRBJ1-6; abundance: .; CDR3aa: ASSVGESYNSPLH
v_gene: TRBV18; j_gene: TRBJ2-2; abundance: once; CDR3aa: ASTGGLDTGELF
v_gene: TRBV5-4; j_gene: TRBJ1-1; abundance: once; CDR3aa: ASSLGRGGAF
v_gene: TRBV7-2; j_gene: TRBJ1-5; abundance: few; CDR3aa: ASSRTQGAEQPQH
v_gene: TRBV6-5; j_gene: TRBJ1-5; abundance: .; CDR3aa: ASARGEGQPQH